The following is a T cell receptor beta chain sequence with its context. The data derive from a study of blood T cell repertoires in COVID-19. The V gene's germline CDR1 is MNHEY and CDR2 SVGAGI. This CDR3 comprises 16 residues. The J segment lost 10 bases and the V segment lost 4 bases, leaving 10 bases of the junction unmatched. In the original analysis: Estimation of nucleated cell counts was performed using reference gene primer amplification. Libraries were prepared by immunoSEQ multiplex PCR; TCRdb keeps only in-frame clonotypes and omits some of them. The D gene and trimming were derived from the DNA, and the V and J assignments and clone size from that table. Of 100,000 to 140,000 clones detected, almost 85% appear once; the ten largest clones hold approximately 4%.

The chain carries TRBV6-5 and TRBJ1-6; 10 bases align to TRBD1. The sample comprised peripheral blood. The clonotype comes from a human donor in a cohort sampled during active COVID-19. The CDR3 loop reads CASSFLGTGERSPLHF. Here the CDR3 DNA reads TGTGCCAGCAGTTTTTTGGGGACAGGGGAGCGCTCACCCCTCCACTTT.